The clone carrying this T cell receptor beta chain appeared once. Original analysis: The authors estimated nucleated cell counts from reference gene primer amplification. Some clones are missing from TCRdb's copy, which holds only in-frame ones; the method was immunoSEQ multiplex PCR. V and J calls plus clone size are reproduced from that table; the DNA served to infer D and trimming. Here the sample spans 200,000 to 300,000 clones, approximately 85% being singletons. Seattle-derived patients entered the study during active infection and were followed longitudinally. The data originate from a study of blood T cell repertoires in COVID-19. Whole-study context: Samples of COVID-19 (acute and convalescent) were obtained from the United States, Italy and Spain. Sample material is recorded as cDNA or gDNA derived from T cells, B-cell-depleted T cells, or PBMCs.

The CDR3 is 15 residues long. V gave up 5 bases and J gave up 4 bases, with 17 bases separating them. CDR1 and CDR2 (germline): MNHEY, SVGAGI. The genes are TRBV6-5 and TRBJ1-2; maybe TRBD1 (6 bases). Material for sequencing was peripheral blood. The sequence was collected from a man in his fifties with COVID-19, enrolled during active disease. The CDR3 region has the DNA TGTGCCAGCAGTCTTGAGGGACAAGGGAGCTATGGCTACACCTTC. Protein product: CASSLEGQGSYGYTF.